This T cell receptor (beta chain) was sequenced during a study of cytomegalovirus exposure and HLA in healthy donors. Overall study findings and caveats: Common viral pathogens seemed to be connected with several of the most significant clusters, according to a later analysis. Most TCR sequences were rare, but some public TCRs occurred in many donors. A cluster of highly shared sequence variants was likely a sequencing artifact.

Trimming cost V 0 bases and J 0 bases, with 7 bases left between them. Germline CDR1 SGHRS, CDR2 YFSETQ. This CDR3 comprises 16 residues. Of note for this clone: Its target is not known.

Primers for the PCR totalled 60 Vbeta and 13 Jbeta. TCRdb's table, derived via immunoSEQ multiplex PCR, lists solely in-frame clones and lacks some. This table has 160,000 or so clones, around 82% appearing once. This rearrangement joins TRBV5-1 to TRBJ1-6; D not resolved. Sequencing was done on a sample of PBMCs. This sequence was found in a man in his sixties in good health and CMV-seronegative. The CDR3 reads CASSLGASSYNSPLHF. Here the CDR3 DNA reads TGCGCCAGCAGCTTGGGAGCTAGCTCCTATAATTCACCCCTCCACTTT.